This T cell receptor beta chain is from a study of human T cells and chemical hapten exposure. This clonotype was observed a few times. TCRdb recomputed calls from the RACE reads with MiXCR, one row per CDR3 protein. The sample gives 50,000 to 65,000 distinct CDR3 sequences, approximately 10% of which show up once; almost 4% is in the top ten. Germline V gives CDR1 SQVTM, CDR2 ANQGSEA. CDR3 length: 13 residues. V trimming: 7 bases; J trimming: 2 bases; junction bases outside the gene matches: 7. Sample time point: pre-sensitization, week 0. Noted treatment: therapeutic diphenylcyclopropenone sensitization with weekly scalp DPC.

The J gene is TRBJ2-5, the V gene TRBV29-1, with 7 nucleotides matching TRBD2. This specimen consisted of whole blood, obtained in connection with sensitization to the hapten diphenylcyclopropenone (DPC). The source of this sequence is a woman aged 40-49 years with alopecia areata. Some clones in this sample may be carry-over from other donors' samples. This CDR3 reads CSAPSGGQETQYF. In nucleotides, the CDR3 is TGCAGCGCCCCTTCCGGGGGGCAAGAGACCCAGTACTTC. Looking up the rest from reference TRBV29-1 and TRBJ2-5 gives the full variable domain: SAVISQKPSRDICQRGTSLTIQCQVDSQVTMMFWYRQQPGQSLTLIATANQGSEATYESGFVIDKFPISRPNLTFSTLTVSNMSPEDSSIYLCSAPSGGQETQYFGPGTRLLVL.